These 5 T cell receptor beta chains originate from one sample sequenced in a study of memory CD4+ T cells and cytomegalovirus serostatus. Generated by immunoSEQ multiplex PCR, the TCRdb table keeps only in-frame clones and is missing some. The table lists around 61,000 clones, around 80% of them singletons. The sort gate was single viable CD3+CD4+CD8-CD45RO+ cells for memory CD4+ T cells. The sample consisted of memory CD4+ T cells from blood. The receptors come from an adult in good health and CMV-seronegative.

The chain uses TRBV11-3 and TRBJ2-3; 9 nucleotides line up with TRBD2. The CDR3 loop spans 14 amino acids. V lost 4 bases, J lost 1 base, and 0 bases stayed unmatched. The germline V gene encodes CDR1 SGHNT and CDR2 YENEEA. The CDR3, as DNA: TGTGCCAGCAGCTCTAGCGGGGGCACAGATACGCAGTATTTT. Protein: CASSSSGGTDTQYF.

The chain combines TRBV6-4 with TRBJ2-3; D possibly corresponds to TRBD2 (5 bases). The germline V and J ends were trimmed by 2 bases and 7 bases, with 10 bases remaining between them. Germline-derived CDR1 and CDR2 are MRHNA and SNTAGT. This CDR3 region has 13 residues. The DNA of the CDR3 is TGTGCCAGCAGTGACGGACTCGCCAATACGCAGTATTTT. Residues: CASSDGLANTQYF.

In DNA, the CDR3 is TGTGCCAGCAGTTTATCGCCTCCGAACACCGGGGAGCTGTTTTTT. Translating gives CASSLSPPNTGELFF. The chain recombines TRBV28 with TRBJ2-2; no clear D. The CDR3 has 15 amino acids. Germline lookup yields CDR1 MDHEN and CDR2 SYDVKM. The V end was cut by 1 base, the J end by 0 bases, with 6 bases between.

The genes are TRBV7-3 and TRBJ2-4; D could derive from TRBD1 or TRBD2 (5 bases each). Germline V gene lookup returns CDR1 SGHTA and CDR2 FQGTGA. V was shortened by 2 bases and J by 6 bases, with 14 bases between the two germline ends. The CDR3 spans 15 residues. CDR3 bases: TGTGCCAGCAGCTTAGGGGGTGTCGGAATAAACATTCAGTACTTC. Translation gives CASSLGGVGINIQYF.

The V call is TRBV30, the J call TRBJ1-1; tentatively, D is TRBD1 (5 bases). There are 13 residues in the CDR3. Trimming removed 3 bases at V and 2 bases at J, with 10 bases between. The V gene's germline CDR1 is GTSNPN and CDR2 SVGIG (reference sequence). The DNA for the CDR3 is TGTGCCTGGAGCCGGACACTTAACACTGAAGCTTTCTTT. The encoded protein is CAWSRTLNTEAFF.